This TCR beta chain was profiled in a study of T cell responses to AZD1222 COVID-19 vaccine. The overall study: Pooling covered second doses at about 4 or about 12 weeks. Study outcomes and limitations: The study found Spike-specific TCR breadth and depth rose after two AZD1222 doses. A mostly white British donor set with more females was recruited, and clonal diversity was possibly underestimated.

This clone was detected only a few times. The antigen remains unidentified. This same CDR3 is encoded by further DNA sequences in the sample. V was shortened by 6 bases and J by 9 bases, with 9 bases between the two germline ends. Per germline, CDR1 MDHEN and CDR2 SYDVKM. The CDR3 has 11 amino acids. Only in-frame clones appear in the TCRdb table, and some are missing; sequencing was by immunoSEQ multiplex PCR. The data contain 90,000 to 130,000 clones, 81% of them seen just once; the ten biggest clones take up around 4.6%. The material sequenced was peripheral blood, taken on day 0 of AZD1222 vaccination. The TCR comes from an adult in good health. V usage is TRBV28 and J usage is TRBJ1-5; D not resolved. CDR3 nucleotides: TGTGCCAGCAGCGAAGCTAGGCCCCAGCATTTT. Its translation is CASSEARPQHF. The variable domain in full, with the rest retrieved from reference TRBV28 and TRBJ1-5, is DVKVTQSSRYLVKRTGEKVFLECVQDMDHENMFWYRQDPGLGLRLIYFSYDVKMKEKGDIPEGYSVSREKKERFSLILESASTNQTSMYLCASSEARPQHFGDGTRLSIL.